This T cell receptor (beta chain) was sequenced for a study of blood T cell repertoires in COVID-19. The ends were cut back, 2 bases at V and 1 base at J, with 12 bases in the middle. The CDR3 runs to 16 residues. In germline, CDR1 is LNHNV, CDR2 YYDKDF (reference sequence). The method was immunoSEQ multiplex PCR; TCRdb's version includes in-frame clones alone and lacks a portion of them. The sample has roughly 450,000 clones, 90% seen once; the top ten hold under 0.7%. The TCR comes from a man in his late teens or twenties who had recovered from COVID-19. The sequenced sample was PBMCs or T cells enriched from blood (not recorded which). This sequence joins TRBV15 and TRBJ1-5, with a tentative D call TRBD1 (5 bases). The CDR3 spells CATSRQQQGSNQPQHF. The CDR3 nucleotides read TGTGCCACCAGCAGACAGCAGCAGGGAAGCAATCAGCCCCAGCATTTT.